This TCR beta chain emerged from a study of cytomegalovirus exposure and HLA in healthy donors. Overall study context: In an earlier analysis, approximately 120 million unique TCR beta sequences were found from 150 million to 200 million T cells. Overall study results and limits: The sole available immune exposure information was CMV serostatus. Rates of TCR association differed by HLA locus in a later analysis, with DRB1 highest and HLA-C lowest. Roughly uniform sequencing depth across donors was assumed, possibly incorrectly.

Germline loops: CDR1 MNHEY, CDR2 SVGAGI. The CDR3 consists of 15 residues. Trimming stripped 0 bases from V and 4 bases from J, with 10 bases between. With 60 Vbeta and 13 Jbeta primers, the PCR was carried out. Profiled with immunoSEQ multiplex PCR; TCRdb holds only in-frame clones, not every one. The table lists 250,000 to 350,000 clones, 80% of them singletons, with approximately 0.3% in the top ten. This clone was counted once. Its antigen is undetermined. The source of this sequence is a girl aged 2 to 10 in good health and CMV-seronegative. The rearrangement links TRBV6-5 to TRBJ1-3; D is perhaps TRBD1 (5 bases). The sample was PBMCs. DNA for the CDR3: TGTGCCAGCAGTTACTCGTCGCAGGGCGGAAACACCATATATTTT. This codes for CASSYSSQGGNTIYF.